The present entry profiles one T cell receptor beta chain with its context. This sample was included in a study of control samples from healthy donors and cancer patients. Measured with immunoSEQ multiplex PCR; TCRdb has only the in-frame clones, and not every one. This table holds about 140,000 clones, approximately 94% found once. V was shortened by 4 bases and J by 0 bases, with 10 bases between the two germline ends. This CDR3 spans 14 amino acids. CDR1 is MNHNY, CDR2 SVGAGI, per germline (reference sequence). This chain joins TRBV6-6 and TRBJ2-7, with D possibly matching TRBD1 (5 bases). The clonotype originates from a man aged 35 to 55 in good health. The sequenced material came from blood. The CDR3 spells CASSLSDNSYEQYF. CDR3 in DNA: TGTGCCAGCAGTTTATCGGACAACTCCTACGAGCAGTACTTC.